This TCR beta chain was recovered during a study of cytomegalovirus exposure and HLA in healthy donors. PCR primers comprised 60 Vbeta and 13 Jbeta primers. Generated by immunoSEQ multiplex PCR, the TCRdb table keeps only in-frame clones and is missing some. This sample has approximately 180,000 clones, with around 79% found just once. In regard to this clone: Its antigen is as yet unknown.

Broader study findings: Presence/absence analyses assumed roughly uniform sequencing depth across donors. Looking again later, the authors saw that most CMV-associated TCR beta chains seemed HLA-restricted. The authors considered a cluster of highly shared sequence variants likely to be a sequencing artifact. Immune exposure data for these donors was limited to CMV serostatus.

The CDR3 contains 14 residues. Trimming shortened V by 4 bases and J by 4 bases, and 11 bases separated the two germline ends. The V gene's germline CDR1 is SGHTA and CDR2 FQGNSA. The chain couples TRBV7-2 to TRBJ1-5; a weak D match, TRBD1 (6 bases). The TCR originated in a woman between 50 and 59 years old in good health and CMV-seronegative. The specimen was PBMCs. The CDR3 loop reads CASSSQGMNQPQHF. The DNA for the CDR3 is TGTGCCAGCAGCTCTCAGGGGATGAATCAGCCCCAGCATTTT.